This T cell receptor beta chain was captured in a study of blood T cell repertoires in COVID-19. Study in general: Spain, Italy and the United States supplied samples that represented acute and convalescent COVID-19. T cells, B-cell-depleted T cells, or PBMCs provided the cDNA or gDNA that served as material.

Trimming cost V 6 bases and J 1 base, with 18 bases left between them. This CDR3 contains 16 residues. CDR1 and CDR2 from the germline V gene are LNHDA and SQIVND (reference sequence). Authors' analysis steps: Estimation of nucleated cell counts was performed using reference gene primer amplification. Profiled with immunoSEQ multiplex PCR; TCRdb holds only in-frame clones, not every one. The V and J calls and clone size were taken over from that table, and D and trimming were inferred from the DNA. The table lists 150,000 to 200,000 clones, approximately 86% of them singletons. The TCR was taken from a man aged 55 to 69 who had recovered from COVID-19. The sample was peripheral blood. V gene TRBV19 combines with J gene TRBJ1-1, with D possibly matching TRBD1 (6 bases). CDR3 sequence (DNA): TGTGCCAGTAGCCTACCCACCGGGACACAGAACACTGAAGCTTTCTTT. Residues: CASSLPTGTQNTEAFF.